The rows below give T cell receptor beta chains drawn from one sample of a study of beta chain features in type 1 diabetes. TCRdb's copy holds only in-frame clones and misses some; the assay was immunoSEQ multiplex PCR. The profile shows 95,000 to 150,000 clones, over 15% of them singletons. Material for sequencing was central memory CD4+ T cells from blood. The receptor set was obtained from a man aged 25-45 years with type 1 diabetes. Each CDR3 is given with its conserved first and last residue. The D gene is left open where the match is weak. Clone size is stated in some rows and not others, as once, few, many or a class when expanded.

abundance: -
v_gene: TRBV2
j_gene: TRBJ2-3
d_gene: -
CDR3aa: CASSEQSSLDTQYF
CDR3nt: TGTGCCAGCAGTGAACAATCTAGCCTAGATACGCAGTATTTT

abundance: -
v_gene: TRBV20-1
j_gene: TRBJ1-1
d_gene: -
CDR3aa: CSARPEVGAFF
CDR3nt: TGCAGTGCTAGACCGGAGGTTGGGGCTTTCTTT

abundance: few
v_gene: TRBV7-2
j_gene: TRBJ2-5
d_gene: -
CDR3aa: CASSLEAVQETQYF
CDR3nt: TGTGCCAGCAGCTTAGAGGCAGTCCAAGAGACCCAGTACTTC

abundance: few
v_gene: TRBV7-9
j_gene: TRBJ2-3
d_gene: -
CDR3aa: CASSPSLTDTQYF
CDR3nt: TGTGCCAGCAGCCCAAGCCTCACAGATACGCAGTATTTT

abundance: -
v_gene: TRBV27
j_gene: TRBJ2-3
d_gene: TRBD2
CDR3aa: CATSSGGAINTQYF
CDR3nt: TGTGCCACCTCTAGCGGGGGGGCCATTAATACGCAGTATTTT

abundance: -
v_gene: TRBV6-5
j_gene: TRBJ1-5
d_gene: -
CDR3aa: CASSPGGNQPQHF
CDR3nt: TGTGCCAGCAGCCCGGGGGGCAATCAGCCCCAGCATTTT

abundance: -
v_gene: TRBV4-3
j_gene: TRBJ2-7
d_gene: -
CDR3aa: CASSQGFKGSYEQYF
CDR3nt: TGCGCCAGCAGCCAAGGATTTAAGGGATCCTACGAGCAGTACTTC

abundance: many
v_gene: TRBV18
j_gene: TRBJ1-6
d_gene: -
CDR3aa: CASSPPTIGRSPLHF
CDR3nt: TGTGCCAGCTCACCACCAACGATCGGACGGTCACCCCTCCACTTT

abundance: -
v_gene: TRBV9
j_gene: TRBJ1-1
d_gene: -
CDR3aa: CASSRDPTNTEAFF
CDR3nt: TGTGCCAGCAGCCGAGACCCTACGAACACTGAAGCTTTCTTT

abundance: few
v_gene: TRBV7-6
j_gene: TRBJ1-6
d_gene: -
CDR3aa: CASSLRGGYDNSPLHF
CDR3nt: TGTGCCAGCAGCTTACGTGGGGGTTACGATAATTCACCCCTCCACTTT

abundance: few
v_gene: TRBV9
j_gene: TRBJ2-5
d_gene: -
CDR3aa: CASSESPLWQTQYF
CDR3nt: TGTGCCAGCAGCGAGAGCCCCCTCTGGCAGACCCAGTACTTC

abundance: few
v_gene: TRBV28
j_gene: TRBJ2-7
d_gene: -
CDR3aa: CASSLPTVSSYEQYF
CDR3nt: TGTGCCAGCAGTTTACCGACGGTAAGCTCCTACGAGCAGTACTTC

abundance: many
v_gene: TRBV29-1
j_gene: TRBJ1-2
d_gene: -
CDR3aa: CSVGQESGYGYTF
CDR3nt: TGCAGCGTTGGACAGGAGTCCGGCTATGGCTACACCTTC

abundance: many
v_gene: TRBV25-1
j_gene: TRBJ2-7
d_gene: -
CDR3aa: CASSEYHSTYEQYF
CDR3nt: TGTGCCAGCAGTGAATACCACAGCACCTACGAGCAGTACTTC

abundance: -
v_gene: TRBV25-1
j_gene: TRBJ1-6
d_gene: -
CDR3aa: CASSAFPGFSYNSPLHF
CDR3nt: TGTGCCAGCAGTGCCTTCCCGGGCTTCTCCTATAATTCACCCCTCCACTTT

abundance: few
v_gene: TRBV18
j_gene: TRBJ1-1
d_gene: TRBD1
CDR3aa: CASSPGQGGTEAFF
CDR3nt: TGTGCCAGCTCACCGGGACAGGGAGGCACTGAAGCTTTCTTT

abundance: -
v_gene: TRBV5-6
j_gene: TRBJ1-2
d_gene: -
CDR3aa: CASSLSGFYGYTF
CDR3nt: TGTGCCAGCAGCTTGTCTGGCTTCTATGGCTACACCTTC

abundance: -
v_gene: TRBV27
j_gene: TRBJ1-6
d_gene: -
CDR3aa: CASSLPGNSLNSPLHF
CDR3nt: TGTGCCAGCAGTTTGCCGGGCAACAGTTTGAATTCACCCCTCCACTTT

abundance: few
v_gene: TRBV30
j_gene: TRBJ2-3
d_gene: -
CDR3aa: CAWSQMGWQYF
CDR3nt: TGTGCCTGGAGCCAGATGGGGTGGCAGTATTTT

abundance: -
v_gene: TRBV6-6
j_gene: TRBJ1-1
d_gene: TRBD1
CDR3aa: CASRNRGNTEAFF
CDR3nt: TGTGCCAGCAGGAACAGGGGTAACACTGAAGCTTTCTTT

abundance: -
v_gene: TRBV21-1
j_gene: TRBJ1-6
d_gene: -
CDR3aa: CASGGHSYNSPLHF
CDR3nt: TGTGCCAGCGGGGGACACTCCTATAATTCACCCCTCCACTTT

abundance: medium-sized
v_gene: TRBV28
j_gene: TRBJ2-5
d_gene: -
CDR3aa: CASSPVRGQETQYF
CDR3nt: TGTGCCAGCAGCCCCGTCCGGGGTCAAGAGACCCAGTACTTC

abundance: few
v_gene: TRBV7-9
j_gene: TRBJ1-2
d_gene: -
CDR3aa: CASSFVQGGYTF
CDR3nt: TGTGCCAGCAGCTTTGTACAGGGAGGCTACACCTTC

abundance: -
v_gene: TRBV15
j_gene: TRBJ1-2
d_gene: -
CDR3aa: CATSREGNYGYTF
CDR3nt: TGTGCCACCAGCAGAGAGGGTAACTATGGCTACACCTTC

abundance: few
v_gene: TRBV2
j_gene: TRBJ1-6
d_gene: -
CDR3aa: CASRTREGSPLHF
CDR3nt: TGTGCCAGCAGGACCAGGGAAGGTTCACCCCTCCACTTT

abundance: few
v_gene: TRBV21-1
j_gene: TRBJ2-7
d_gene: -
CDR3aa: CASSKDGREYEQYF
CDR3nt: TGTGCCAGCAGCAAAGATGGCAGGGAGTACGAGCAGTACTTC

abundance: few
v_gene: TRBV7-2
j_gene: TRBJ2-7
d_gene: -
CDR3aa: CASSLQQGRDEQYF
CDR3nt: TGTGCCAGCAGCTTACAGCAGGGTAGGGACGAGCAGTACTTC

abundance: -
v_gene: TRBV7-2
j_gene: TRBJ2-1
d_gene: -
CDR3aa: CASSPLGNEQFF
CDR3nt: TGTGCCAGCAGCCCACTTGGCAATGAGCAGTTCTTC

abundance: -
v_gene: TRBV2
j_gene: TRBJ2-2
d_gene: TRBD1
CDR3aa: CASSGRRDREGELFF
CDR3nt: TGTGCCAGCAGTGGGCGCCGGGACAGGGAGGGGGAGCTGTTTTTT

abundance: -
v_gene: TRBV5-4
j_gene: TRBJ2-3
d_gene: -
CDR3aa: CASSLTTSTDTQYF
CDR3nt: TGTGCCAGCAGCTTGACGACTAGCACAGATACGCAGTATTTT

abundance: -
v_gene: TRBV28
j_gene: TRBJ2-7
d_gene: TRBD1
CDR3aa: CASRAGTGYEQYF
CDR3nt: TGTGCCAGCAGGGCCGGGACAGGCTACGAGCAGTACTTC

abundance: few
v_gene: TRBV7-2
j_gene: TRBJ2-4
d_gene: -
CDR3aa: CASSLSGGSGIQYF
CDR3nt: TGTGCCAGCAGCTTATCCGGGGGCTCAGGCATTCAGTACTTC

abundance: -
v_gene: TRBV7-3
j_gene: TRBJ2-2
d_gene: TRBD1
CDR3aa: CASSPETGATGELFF
CDR3nt: TGTGCCAGCAGCCCGGAGACAGGGGCGACCGGGGAGCTGTTTTTT

abundance: -
v_gene: TRBV2
j_gene: TRBJ2-7
d_gene: TRBD1
CDR3aa: CASSQQGNYEQYF
CDR3nt: TGTGCCAGCAGTCAACAGGGGAACTACGAGCAGTACTTC

abundance: -
v_gene: TRBV6-1
j_gene: TRBJ2-7
d_gene: -
CDR3aa: CAIGRDIYEQYF
CDR3nt: TGTGCCATTGGTCGGGACATCTACGAGCAGTACTTC

abundance: -
v_gene: TRBV29-1
j_gene: TRBJ2-7
d_gene: TRBD2
CDR3aa: CSVGGVAGEDEQYF
CDR3nt: TGCAGCGTTGGCGGGGTAGCGGGGGAAGACGAGCAGTACTTC

abundance: few
v_gene: TRBV12-5
j_gene: TRBJ2-1
d_gene: -
CDR3aa: CASGWRGPSYNEQFF
CDR3nt: TGTGCTAGTGGTTGGCGGGGGCCGAGCTACAATGAGCAGTTCTTC

abundance: few
v_gene: TRBV2
j_gene: TRBJ1-2
d_gene: -
CDR3aa: CASSEQQYGYTF
CDR3nt: TGTGCCAGCAGTGAACAGCAGTATGGCTACACCTTC

abundance: many
v_gene: TRBV23-1
j_gene: TRBJ2-3
d_gene: TRBD2
CDR3aa: CASSQSAERGRTSTDTQYF
CDR3nt: TGCGCCAGCAGTCAATCTGCTGAGCGGGGCAGGACTAGCACAGATACGCAGTATTTT

abundance: few
v_gene: TRBV2
j_gene: TRBJ1-6
d_gene: -
CDR3aa: CASSVRQDNSPLHF
CDR3nt: TGTGCCAGCTCAGTGAGGCAGGATAATTCACCCCTCCACTTT

abundance: -
v_gene: TRBV9
j_gene: TRBJ1-4
d_gene: TRBD1
CDR3aa: CASSGSGTVNEKLFF
CDR3nt: TGTGCCAGCAGCGGCTCCGGGACAGTTAATGAAAAACTGTTTTTT

abundance: -
v_gene: TRBV29-1
j_gene: TRBJ2-1
d_gene: -
CDR3aa: CSVGSHHEQFF
CDR3nt: TGCAGCGTTGGCTCTCACCATGAGCAGTTCTTC

abundance: many
v_gene: TRBV5-1
j_gene: TRBJ2-5
d_gene: -
CDR3aa: CASSPRTAEETQYF
CDR3nt: TGCGCCAGCAGCCCTAGGACAGCCGAAGAGACCCAGTACTTC

abundance: many
v_gene: TRBV28
j_gene: TRBJ2-1
d_gene: -
CDR3aa: CASSRLGLSSNEQFF
CDR3nt: TGTGCCAGCAGCCGACTGGGTCTGTCTTCCAATGAGCAGTTCTTC

abundance: -
v_gene: TRBV11-3
j_gene: TRBJ2-2
d_gene: TRBD1
CDR3aa: CASSLMRPTGVFTGELFF
CDR3nt: TGTGCCAGCAGCCTGATGCGCCCGACAGGGGTCTTCACCGGGGAGCTGTTTTTT

abundance: -
v_gene: TRBV7-2
j_gene: TRBJ2-7
d_gene: TRBD1
CDR3aa: CASSPSPDRVSYEQYF
CDR3nt: TGTGCCAGCAGCCCATCCCCGGACAGGGTTTCCTACGAGCAGTACTTC

abundance: -
v_gene: TRBV18
j_gene: TRBJ2-3
d_gene: TRBD2
CDR3aa: CASSQSGGPSTDTQYF
CDR3nt: TGTGCCAGCTCACAAAGCGGGGGGCCCAGCACAGATACGCAGTATTTT

abundance: -
v_gene: TRBV7-2
j_gene: TRBJ1-2
d_gene: TRBD1
CDR3aa: CASSFRPGQGKYGYTF
CDR3nt: TGTGCCAGCAGCTTTCGTCCGGGACAGGGAAAATATGGCTACACCTTC

abundance: few
v_gene: TRBV7-2
j_gene: TRBJ1-2
d_gene: -
CDR3aa: CASSHADYGYTF
CDR3nt: TGTGCCAGCAGTCATGCAGACTATGGCTACACCTTC